This record looks at one T cell receptor (beta chain) sequence and its context. Its antigen is unknown. Viral peptide pool expansion of antigen-specific CD4+ T cells preceded sequencing in the ViraFEST assay. After more than 8 days in culture, the CD4+ T cells were isolated. The person's infection with SARS-CoV-2, confirmed by PCR, took place between March and December 2020. Cultivation was performed at a few million PBMC per well with 10 IU/ml IL-2 and 9.5 to 10 ug/ml peptides added. The protocol was immunoSEQ multiplex PCR, while the TCRdb copy is restricted to in-frame clones and leaves out a portion. This table holds 22,000 or so clones, roughly 80% found once. This specimen comes from a study of vaccination effects on CD4 cells after COVID-19. Looking at the study overall: Both of the two convalescent patients gave a sample, one 16 days and one a week before vaccination.

Overall study results and limits: Mainly new vaccine-induced clones made up the post-vaccine spike-reactive clones in convalescents.

The germline gives CDR1 SQVTM, CDR2 ANQGSEA. The V gene lost 5 bases and the J gene lost 7 bases, with 14 bases spanning the gap. CDR3 length equals 12 residues. This receptor was taken from a human donor who had a prior SARS-CoV-2 infection. The chain has TRBV29-1 and TRBJ2-5, with D maybe TRBD2 (5 bases). Sample: CD4+ T cells from PBMCs cultured with a peptide pool, taken before COVID-19 vaccination. The CDR3 reads CSVSQPAGTQYF. The CDR3 DNA sequence: TGCAGCGTTTCACAGCCGGCGGGGACCCAGTACTTC.